This TCR beta chain was profiled in a study of T cells in localized non-small cell lung cancer. General observations from the study: Sequence data derive from only one tumor region, so heterogeneity remains possible. Uninvolved adjacent lung showed higher T cell clonality than tumor. For the top 100 tumor clones, a median roughly 53 also appeared in adjacent lung. Blood T cell density predicted longer survival; adjacent-lung clonality, shorter.

Clones were sequenced by immunoSEQ multiplex PCR, and TCRdb holds only the in-frame ones, with some missing. The sample lists approximately 28,000 clones; about 80% were seen once. As regards this clone: The antigen is unknown.

This CDR3 contains 17 residues. Germline CDR1 is KGHSH and CDR2 is LQKENI. V lost 3 bases, J lost 0 bases, and 8 bases stayed unmatched. The TCR sequence derives from a man aged 35-69 years with stage III lung adenocarcinoma. The sample here was peripheral blood mononuclear cells, taken before any cancer treatment. The rearrangement uses TRBV18 and TRBJ1-3; TRBD1 agrees at 7 bases. CDR3 coding DNA: TGTGCCAGCTCACCTTCGACAGGGCCTTCCTCTGGAAACACCATATATTTT. Protein: CASSPSTGPSSGNTIYF. Looking up the rest from reference TRBV18 and TRBJ1-3 gives the full variable domain: NAGVMQNPRHLVRRRGQEARLRCSPMKGHSHVYWYRQLPEEGLKFMVYLQKENIIDESGMPKERFSAEFPKEGPSILRIQQVVRGDSAAYFCASSPSTGPSSGNTIYFGEGSWLTVV.